This entry describes one T cell receptor beta chain. Its antigen remains unidentified. Division of CD4+ cells produced a CD45RA+ naive subset and a CD45RA-negative memory subset. The source of the sample is a study of shared clonotypes between healthy human individuals. Study summary: Ranging from 18 to 49 in age, donors were a couple of women and three men.

Original processing methods: ImmunoSEQ only sent back junction sequences with no quality scores, so filtering was done differently. Only in-frame clones appear in the TCRdb table, and some are missing; sequencing was by immunoSEQ multiplex PCR. Clone size and V and J calls were adopted from that table, with D and trimming inferred from the DNA. The sample yields hundreds of thousands of clones, more than 95% seen once. Overall study results and limits: Clonotypes which were not shared had lower generation probabilities than clonotypes that all four donors shared.

The V end was cut by 2 bases, the J end by 2 bases, with 9 bases between. Germline V gene lookup returns CDR1 SGHAT and CDR2 FQNNGV. The CDR3 is 14 residues long. The chain combines TRBV11-2 with TRBJ1-1, with a possible D match to TRBD1 (5 bases). This receptor was obtained from a young woman in good health. Specimen: naive CD4+ T cells sorted from blood. Subset described: CD45RA+ positively selected. In DNA form, the CDR3 reads TGTGCCAGCAGCTTAACGGGGGTTAACACTGAAGCTTTCTTT. Translated, it gives CASSLTGVNTEAFF.